This TCR beta chain was sequenced for a study of beta chain features in type 1 diabetes. Notes on this clone: Its antigen is currently unknown.

TCRB transcripts that were expressed got sequenced, as all of the isolated RNA had been reverse transcribed. The protocol was immunoSEQ multiplex PCR, while the TCRdb copy is restricted to in-frame clones and leaves out a portion. The data show under 400,000 clones, 10% to 15% seen once. The authors took one heparinised blood draw, averaging about 110 mL, from each donor. From germline, CDR1 is SGHRS and CDR2 YFSETQ. Losses at the gene ends were 0 bases for V and 4 bases for J; bases not matched to a gene: 7. This CDR3 has 16 residues. Study conclusions and caveats: Across patients, naive, central memory and Treg TCRB repertoires exhibited apparently greater similarity than was observed across healthy donors.

Sequences were obtained from naive CD4+ T cells from blood. This receptor was identified in a man aged 18 to 30 in good health. The genes are TRBV5-1 and TRBJ1-1; 9 positions match TRBD1. The DNA of the CDR3 is TGCGCCAGCAGCTTGGTACAGGGGGCGCGAGGCACTGAAGCTTTCTTT. Its translation is CASSLVQGARGTEAFF.